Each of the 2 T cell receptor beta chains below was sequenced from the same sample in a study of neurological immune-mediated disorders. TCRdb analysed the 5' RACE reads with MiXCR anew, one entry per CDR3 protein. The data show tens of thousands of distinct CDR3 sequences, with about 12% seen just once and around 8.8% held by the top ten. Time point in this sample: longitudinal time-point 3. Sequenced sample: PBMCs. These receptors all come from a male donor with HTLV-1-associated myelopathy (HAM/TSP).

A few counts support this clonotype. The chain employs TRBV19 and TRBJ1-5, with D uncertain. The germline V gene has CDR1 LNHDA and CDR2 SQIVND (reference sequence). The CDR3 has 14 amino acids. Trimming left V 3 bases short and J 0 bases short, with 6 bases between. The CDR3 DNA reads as TGTGCCAGTAGTATCATGGATAGCAATCAGCCCCAGCATTTT. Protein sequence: CASSIMDSNQPQHF.

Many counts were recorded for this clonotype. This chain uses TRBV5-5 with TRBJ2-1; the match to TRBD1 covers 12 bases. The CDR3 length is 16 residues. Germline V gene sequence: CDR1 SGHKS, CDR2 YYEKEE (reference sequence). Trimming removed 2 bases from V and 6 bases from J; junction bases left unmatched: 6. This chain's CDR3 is CASSLQGQGATNEQFF. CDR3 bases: TGTGCCAGCAGCTTACAGGGACAGGGGGCCACCAATGAGCAGTTCTTC.